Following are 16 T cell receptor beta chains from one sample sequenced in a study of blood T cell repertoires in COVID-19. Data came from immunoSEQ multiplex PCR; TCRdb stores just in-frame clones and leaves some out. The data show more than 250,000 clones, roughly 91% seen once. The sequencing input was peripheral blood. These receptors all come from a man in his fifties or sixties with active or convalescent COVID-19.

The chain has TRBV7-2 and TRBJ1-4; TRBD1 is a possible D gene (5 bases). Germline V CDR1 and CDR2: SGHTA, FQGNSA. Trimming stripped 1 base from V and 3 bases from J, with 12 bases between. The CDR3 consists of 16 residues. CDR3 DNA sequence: TGTGCCAGCAGCTTAGGACGACGGGGGGCTAATGAAAAACTGTTTTTT. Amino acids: CASSLGRRGANEKLFF.

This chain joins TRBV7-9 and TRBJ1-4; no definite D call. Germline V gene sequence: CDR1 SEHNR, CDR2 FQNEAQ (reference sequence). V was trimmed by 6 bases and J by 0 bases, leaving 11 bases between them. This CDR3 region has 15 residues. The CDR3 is CASRSETTTNEKLFF. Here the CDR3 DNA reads TGTGCCAGCAGGAGTGAGACTACAACTAATGAAAAACTGTTTTTT. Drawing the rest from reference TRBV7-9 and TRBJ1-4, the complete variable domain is DTGVSQNPRHKITKRGQNVTFRCDPISEHNRLYWYRQTLGQGPEFLTYFQNEAQLEKSRLLSDRFSAERPKGSFSTLEIQRTEQGDSAMYLCASRSETTTNEKLFFGSGTQLSVL.

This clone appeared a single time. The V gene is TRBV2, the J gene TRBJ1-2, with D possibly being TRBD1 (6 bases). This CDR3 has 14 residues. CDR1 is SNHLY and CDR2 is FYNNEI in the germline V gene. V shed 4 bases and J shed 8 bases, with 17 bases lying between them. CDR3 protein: CASSARDKEGGYTF. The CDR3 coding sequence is TGTGCCAGCAGTGCCCGGGACAAAGAGGGCGGCTACACCTTC.

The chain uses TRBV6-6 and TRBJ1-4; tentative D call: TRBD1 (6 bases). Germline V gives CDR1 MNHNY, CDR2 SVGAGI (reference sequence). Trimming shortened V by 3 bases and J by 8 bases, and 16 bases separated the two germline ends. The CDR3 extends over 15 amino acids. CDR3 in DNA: TGTGCCAGCAGTTATAAGGGGGTTGAAGTAGAAAAACTGTTTTTT. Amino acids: CASSYKGVEVEKLFF.

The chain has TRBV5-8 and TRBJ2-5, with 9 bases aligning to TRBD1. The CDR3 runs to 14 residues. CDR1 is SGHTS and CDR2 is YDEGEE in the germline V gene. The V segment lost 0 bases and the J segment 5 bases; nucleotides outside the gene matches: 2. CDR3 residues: CASSLGTGAETQYF. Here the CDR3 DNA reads TGTGCCAGCAGCTTGGGGACAGGGGCTGAGACCCAGTACTTC.

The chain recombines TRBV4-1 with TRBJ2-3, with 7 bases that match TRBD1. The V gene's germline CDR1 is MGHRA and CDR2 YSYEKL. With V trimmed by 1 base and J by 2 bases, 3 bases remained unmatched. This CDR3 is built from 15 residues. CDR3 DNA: TGCGCCAGCAGCCAAGCCGACAGGGTCACAGATACGCAGTATTTT. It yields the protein CASSQADRVTDTQYF.

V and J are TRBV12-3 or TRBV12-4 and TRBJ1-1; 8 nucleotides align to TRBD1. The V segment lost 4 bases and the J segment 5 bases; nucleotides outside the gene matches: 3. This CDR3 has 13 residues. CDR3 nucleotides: TGTGCCAGCAGTTCGGACAGGGTAACTGAAGCTTTCTTT. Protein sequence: CASSSDRVTEAFF.

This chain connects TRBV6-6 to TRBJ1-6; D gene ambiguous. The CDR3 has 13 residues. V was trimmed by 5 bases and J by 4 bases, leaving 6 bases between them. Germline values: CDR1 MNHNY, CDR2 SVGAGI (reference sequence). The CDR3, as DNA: TGTGCCAGCAGTACGGGGTATAATTCACCCCTCCACTTT. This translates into CASSTGYNSPLHF.

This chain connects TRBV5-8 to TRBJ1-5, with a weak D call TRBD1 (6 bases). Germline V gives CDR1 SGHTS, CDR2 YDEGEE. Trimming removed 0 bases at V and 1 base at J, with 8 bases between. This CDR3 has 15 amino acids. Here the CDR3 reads CASSLGQVSNQPQHF. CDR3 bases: TGTGCCAGCAGCTTGGGACAGGTCAGCAATCAGCCCCAGCATTTT. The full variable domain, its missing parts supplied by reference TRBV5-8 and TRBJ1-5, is EAGVTQSPTHLIKTRGQQATLRCSPISGHTSVYWYQQALGLGLQFLLWYDEGEERNRGNFPPRFSGRQFPNYSSELNVNALELEDSALYLCASSLGQVSNQPQHFGDGTRLSIL.

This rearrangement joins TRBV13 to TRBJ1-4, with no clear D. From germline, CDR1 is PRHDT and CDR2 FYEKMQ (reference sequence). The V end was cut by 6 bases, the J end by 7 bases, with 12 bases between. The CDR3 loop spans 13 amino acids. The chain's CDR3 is CASSTQTREKLFF. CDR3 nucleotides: TGTGCCAGCAGTACCCAAACGCGTGAAAAACTGTTTTTT. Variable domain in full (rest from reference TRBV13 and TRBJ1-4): AAGVIQSPRHLIKEKRETATLKCYPIPRHDTVYWYQQGPGQDPQFLISFYEKMQSDKGSIPDRFSAQQFSDYHSELNMSSLELGDSALYFCASSTQTREKLFFGSGTQLSVL.

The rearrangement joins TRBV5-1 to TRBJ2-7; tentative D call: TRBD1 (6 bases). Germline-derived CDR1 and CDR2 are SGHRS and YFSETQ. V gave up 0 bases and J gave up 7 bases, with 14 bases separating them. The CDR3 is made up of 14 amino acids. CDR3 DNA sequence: TGCGCCAGCAGCTTGGGGACAGAATTAGGGGAGCAGTACTTC. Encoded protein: CASSLGTELGEQYF.

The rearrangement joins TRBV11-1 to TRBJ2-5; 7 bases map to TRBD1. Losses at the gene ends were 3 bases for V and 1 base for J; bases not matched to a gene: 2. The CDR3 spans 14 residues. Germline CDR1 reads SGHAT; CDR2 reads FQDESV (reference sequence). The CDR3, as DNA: TGTGCCAGCAGCTTCGGGACAGTCCAAGAGACCCAGTACTTC. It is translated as CASSFGTVQETQYF.

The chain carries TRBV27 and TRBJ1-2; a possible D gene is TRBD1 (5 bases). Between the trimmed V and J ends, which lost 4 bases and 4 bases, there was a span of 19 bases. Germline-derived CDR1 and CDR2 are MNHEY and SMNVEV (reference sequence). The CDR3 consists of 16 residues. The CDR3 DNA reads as TGTGCCAGCAGTTCAACCTCTCGGGGGGTGGGCTATGGCTACACCTTC. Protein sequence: CASSSTSRGVGYGYTF.

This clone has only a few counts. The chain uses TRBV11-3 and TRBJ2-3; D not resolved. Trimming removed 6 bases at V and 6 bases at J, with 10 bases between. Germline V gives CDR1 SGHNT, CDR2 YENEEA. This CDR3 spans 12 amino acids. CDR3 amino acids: CASSNKADTQYF. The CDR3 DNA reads TGTGCCAGCAGTAACAAAGCGGATACGCAGTATTTT.

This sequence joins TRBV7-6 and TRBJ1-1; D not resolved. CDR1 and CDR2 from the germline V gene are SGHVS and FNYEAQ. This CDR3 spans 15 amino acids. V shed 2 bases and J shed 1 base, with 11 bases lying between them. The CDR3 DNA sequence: TGTGCCAGCAGCTTACGCGGCCGCCAGAACACTGAAGCTTTCTTT. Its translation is CASSLRGRQNTEAFF. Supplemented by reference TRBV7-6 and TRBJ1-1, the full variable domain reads GAGVSQSPRYKVTKRGQDVALRCDPISGHVSLYWYRQALGQGPEFLTYFNYEAQQDKSGLPNDRFSAERPEGSISTLTIQRTEQRDSAMYRCASSLRGRQNTEAFFGQGTRLTVV.

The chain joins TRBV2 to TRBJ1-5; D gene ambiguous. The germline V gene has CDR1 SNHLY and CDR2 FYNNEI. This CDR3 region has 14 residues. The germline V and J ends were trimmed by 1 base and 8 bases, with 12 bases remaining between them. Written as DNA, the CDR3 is TGTGCCAGCAGTGAAGTGGAGGGTACTGAGCCCCAGCATTTT. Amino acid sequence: CASSEVEGTEPQHF. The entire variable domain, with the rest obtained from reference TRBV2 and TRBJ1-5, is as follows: EPEVTQTPSHQVTQMGQEVILRCVPISNHLYFYWYRQILGQKVEFLVSFYNNEISEKSEIFDDQFSVERPDGSNFTLKIRSTKLEDSAMYFCASSEVEGTEPQHFGDGTRLSIL.